What follows are 18 T cell receptor beta chains derived from one specimen sequenced in a study of shared clonotypes between healthy human individuals. The protocol was immunoSEQ multiplex PCR, while the TCRdb copy is restricted to in-frame clones and leaves out a portion. The sample has 2,500,000 or so clones, around 90% seen once. The specimen was naive CD4+ T cells from PBMCs. Subset given: CD45RA+ positively selected. These receptor sequences come from a man aged 18-30 years in good health. Some clones in this sample may be carry-over from other donors' samples.

The chain joins TRBV11-3 to TRBJ2-5, with D possibly matching TRBD1 (6 bases). V gave up 4 bases and J gave up 2 bases, with 17 bases separating them. The CDR3 runs 16 residues. Per the germline V gene, CDR1 is SGHNT and CDR2 is YENEEA. The CDR3 loop reads CASSSQGNRSQETQYF. Written as DNA, the CDR3 is TGTGCCAGCAGCTCCCAGGGGAACCGGTCTCAAGAGACCCAGTACTTC.

In its sample, this clone was seen once. The J gene is TRBJ2-2, the V gene TRBV19; D may match TRBD1 or TRBD2 (6 bases each). CDR3 length: 16 amino acids. The V gene's germline CDR1 is LNHDA and CDR2 SQIVND (reference sequence). Trimming removed 5 bases at V and 7 bases at J, with 20 bases between. The CDR3 protein is CASSYPSGALHGELFF. CDR3 sequence (DNA): TGTGCCAGTAGTTACCCCTCGGGGGCCCTCCACGGGGAGCTGTTTTTT.

This chain links TRBV28 with TRBJ1-5, with D perhaps matching TRBD1 (6 bases). There are 13 residues in the CDR3. Germline V gene data show CDR1 as MDHEN and CDR2 as SYDVKM. V lost 8 bases, J lost 6 bases, and 14 bases lay in between. The CDR3 bases are TGTGCCAGCGGCGACAGGCCCCTTCAGCCCCAGCATTTT. It encodes CASGDRPLQPQHF.

This clone was observed once. The genes are TRBV5-1 and TRBJ1-5; 8 bases match TRBD1. CDR1 SGHRS and CDR2 YFSETQ come from the germline V gene. J gave up 4 bases and V 4 bases, and 7 bases lay outside the gene matches. CDR3 length: 15 amino acids. The CDR3, as DNA: TGCGCCAGCAGCGTAACAGGGGGGGAGAATCAGCCCCAGCATTTT. Encoded protein: CASSVTGGENQPQHF.

This chain links TRBV29-1 with TRBJ2-2; TRBD2 aligns across 12 bases. V trimming: 5 bases; J trimming: 2 bases; junction bases outside the gene matches: 6. Germline CDR1 SQVTM, CDR2 ANQGSEA. The CDR3 is 16 amino acids. The CDR3 bases are TGCAGCGTTTTGCTAGCGGGAGGGCGAAACACCGGGGAGCTGTTTTTT. Amino acid sequence: CSVLLAGGRNTGELFF.

The J gene is TRBJ1-4, the V gene TRBV28, with TRBD1 matching 10 bases. Germline CDR1 and CDR2: MDHEN and SYDVKM. CDR3 length equals 15 residues. V lost 2 bases, J lost 8 bases, and 5 bases stayed unmatched. The CDR3 here is CASSLGTGVWEKLFF. The CDR3 nucleotides read TGTGCCAGCAGTTTAGGGACAGGGGTTTGGGAAAAACTGTTTTTT.

J is TRBJ1-5 and V is TRBV7-9; no clear D. Deletions cut 5 bases from V and 0 bases from J, with 5 bases between. The CDR3 has 13 amino acids. The germline V gene has CDR1 SEHNR and CDR2 FQNEAQ (reference sequence). The CDR3 bases are TGTGCCAGCAGCGCAAATAGCAATCAGCCCCAGCATTTT. This sequence encodes CASSANSNQPQHF. The whole variable domain, remainder taken from reference TRBV7-9 and TRBJ1-5, is DTGVSQNPRHKITKRGQNVTFRCDPISEHNRLYWYRQTLGQGPEFLTYFQNEAQLEKSRLLSDRFSAERPKGSFSTLEIQRTEQGDSAMYLCASSANSNQPQHFGDGTRLSIL.

The rearrangement links TRBV15 to TRBJ2-7, with 12 positions matching TRBD1. With V trimmed by 1 base and J by 7 bases, 5 bases remained unmatched. From germline, CDR1 is LNHNV and CDR2 YYDKDF (reference sequence). CDR3 length: 15 residues. CDR3 in amino acids: CATSRGGQGAEEQYF. CDR3 bases: TGTGCCACCAGCAGAGGGGGACAGGGGGCGGAGGAGCAGTACTTC.

V is TRBV4-2 and J is TRBJ2-2; either TRBD1 or TRBD2 may supply D (5 bases each). The CDR3 runs 14 residues. CDR1 is LGHNA, CDR2 YNFKEQ, per germline. V lost 1 base and J 7 bases, leaving 10 bases between the germline ends. In DNA, the CDR3 is TGTGCCAGCAGCCAAGCGGGACGCGACGGGGAGCTGTTTTTT. It encodes CASSQAGRDGELFF.

The chain couples TRBV9 to TRBJ1-2; maybe TRBD1 (6 bases). This CDR3 is built from 15 residues. Germline loops: CDR1 SGDLS, CDR2 YYNGEE. V was clipped by 3 bases and J by 8 bases, with 20 bases between them. CDR3: CASSATMNRVGGYTF. In DNA form, the CDR3 reads TGTGCCAGCAGCGCAACCATGAACAGGGTAGGGGGCTACACCTTC.

The chain is built from TRBV11-2 and TRBJ2-3; D is ambiguous. The CDR3 consists of 14 residues. Per germline, CDR1 SGHAT and CDR2 FQNNGV. The germline V and J ends were trimmed by 1 base and 4 bases, with 9 bases remaining between them. CDR3 residues: CASSLVQVADTQYF. CDR3 coding DNA: TGTGCCAGCAGCTTAGTGCAGGTAGCAGATACGCAGTATTTT.

The chain recombines TRBV28 with TRBJ2-3; no reliable D call. V was clipped by 5 bases and J by 4 bases, with 7 bases between them. The CDR3 loop spans 12 amino acids. CDR1 is MDHEN and CDR2 is SYDVKM in the germline V gene. The CDR3 reads CASSTLADTQYF. For the CDR3, the DNA is TGTGCCAGCAGTACCCTCGCAGATACGCAGTATTTT.

The rearrangement links TRBV2 to TRBJ1-4, with a weak D call TRBD1 (5 bases). Trimming removed 3 bases from V and 8 bases from J, with 16 bases in between. The CDR3 covers 15 residues. Germline CDR1 is SNHLY and CDR2 is FYNNEI. The CDR3 loop is CASSDGGSVSEKLFF. The CDR3 DNA reads as TGTGCCAGCAGTGACGGGGGGTCAGTCAGCGAAAAACTGTTTTTT.

V usage is TRBV6-1 and J usage is TRBJ1-1; D might be TRBD1 (5 bases). V dropped 0 bases and J dropped 11 bases, with 13 bases sitting between them. The CDR3 is 13 amino acids. The germline V gene encodes CDR1 MNHNS and CDR2 SASEGT. DNA of the CDR3: TGTGCCAGCAGTGAAGCGGCGGGGGTGAGGGCTTTCTTT. Amino acids: CASSEAAGVRAFF.

This sequence joins TRBV25-1 and TRBJ2-7, with unresolved D. Germline-derived CDR1 and CDR2 are MGHDK and SYGVNS. Trimming stripped 1 base from V and 3 bases from J, with 10 bases between. This CDR3 spans 14 amino acids. CDR3 amino acids: CASSESASDYEQYF. The DNA of the CDR3 is TGTGCCAGCAGTGAATCGGCCAGTGACTACGAGCAGTACTTC.

This rearrangement joins TRBV9 to TRBJ2-5; D unclear. Germline V CDR1 and CDR2: SGDLS, YYNGEE. The CDR3 length is 12 residues. V shed 4 bases and J shed 5 bases, with 9 bases lying between them. The CDR3: CASSPTLETQYF. In DNA, the CDR3 is TGTGCCAGCAGCCCCACCCTTGAGACCCAGTACTTC.

V usage is TRBV10-3 and J usage is TRBJ1-3; unclear D gene. The germline V and J ends were trimmed by 4 bases and 4 bases, with 5 bases remaining between them. Germline V gene sequence: CDR1 ENHRY, CDR2 SYGVKD. The length of the CDR3 is 12 residues. CDR3 sequence reads: CAISVSGNTIYF. The CDR3 DNA sequence: TGTGCCATCAGTGTATCAGGAAACACCATATATTTT.

The chain links TRBV7-2 to TRBJ2-3, with 8 bases aligning to TRBD2. Losses at the gene ends were 4 bases for V and 11 bases for J; bases not matched to a gene: 14. Looked up from germline, CDR1 is SGHTA and CDR2 is FQGNSA. This CDR3 has 15 amino acids. This CDR3 reads CASSSYTMGLDLQYF. CDR3 bases: TGTGCCAGCAGCTCCTATACCATGGGACTAGATCTGCAGTATTTT.